The entry that follows covers one TCR beta chain sequence. The antigen remains undetermined. This sample is part of a study of identical twins. Study findings and constraints: Cross-sectional statistical analysis, not tracking of the same donors, underpinned the conclusions. Out-of-frame TCR alpha sharing observed in monozygotic twins exceeded model estimates.

V was trimmed by 6 bases and J by 8 bases, leaving 10 bases between them. This CDR3 is 11 amino acids long. CDR1 is MDHEN and CDR2 is SYDVKM in the germline V gene. MiXCR, run by TCRdb on the 5' RACE reads, gives a single entry per CDR3 protein. The table lists approximately 490,000 distinct CDR3 sequences, under 25% of them singletons, with more than 0.4% in the top ten. The sample also formed part of further work on yellow fever vaccine responses in identical twins.

Source material: CD4+ T cells sorted from blood. J is TRBJ1-2 and V is TRBV28, with D hard to call. This receptor was obtained from a woman between 18 and 30 years old in good health. CDR3 DNA: TGTGCCAGCAGATCACCGAAGGGCTACACCTTC. It specifies CASRSPKGYTF.